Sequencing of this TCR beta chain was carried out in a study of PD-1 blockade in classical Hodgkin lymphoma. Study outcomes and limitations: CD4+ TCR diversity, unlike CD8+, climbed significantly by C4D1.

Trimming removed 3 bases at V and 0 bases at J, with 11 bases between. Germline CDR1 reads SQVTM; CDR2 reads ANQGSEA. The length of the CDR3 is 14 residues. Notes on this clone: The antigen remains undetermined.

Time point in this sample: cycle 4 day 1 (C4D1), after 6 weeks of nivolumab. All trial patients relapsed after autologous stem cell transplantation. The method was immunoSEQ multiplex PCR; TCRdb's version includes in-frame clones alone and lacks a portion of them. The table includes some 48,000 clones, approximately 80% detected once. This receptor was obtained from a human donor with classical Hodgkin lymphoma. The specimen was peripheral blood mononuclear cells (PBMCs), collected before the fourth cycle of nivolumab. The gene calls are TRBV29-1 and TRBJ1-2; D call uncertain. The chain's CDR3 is CSVDNEPTNYGYTF. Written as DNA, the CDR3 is TGCAGCGTTGACAATGAACCTACTAACTATGGCTACACCTTC. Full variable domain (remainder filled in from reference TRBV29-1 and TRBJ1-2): SAVISQKPSRDICQRGTSLTIQCQVDSQVTMMFWYRQQPGQSLTLIATANQGSEATYESGFVIDKFPISRPNLTFSTLTVSNMSPEDSSIYLCSVDNEPTNYGYTFGSGTRLTVV.